This entry is about one T cell receptor (beta chain). No antigen is known for it. This sample was included in a study of cytomegalovirus exposure and HLA in healthy donors. TCRdb keeps only in-frame clones here, not all; method: immunoSEQ multiplex PCR. There are tens of thousands of clones in the sample; nearly 98% occur only once, and around 1.5% lies in the top ten. Study observations and caveats: Cytomegalovirus-associated status was assigned to 150 to 200 TCR beta chains. In the roughly 120 validation repertoires, a later analysis found that first-cohort TCR clusters tended to co-occur. In vitro assays verified that three CMV-associated chains recognized CMV antigens specifically.

Sequencing was carried out using PBMCs. This clonotype was sampled from a woman aged 18 to 35 in good health and CMV-seropositive.

The CDR3 coding sequence is TGCGCCAGCAGCTTGGATGCAGGAAACACTGAAGCTTTCTTT. Amino acid sequence: CASSLDAGNTEAFF. The chain is built from TRBV5-1 and TRBJ1-1; no clear D gene. Germline V gene lookup returns CDR1 SGHRS and CDR2 YFSETQ. Trimming shortened V by 0 bases and J by 2 bases, and 8 bases separated the two germline ends. The CDR3 is 14 residues long.